Each of the 24 T cell receptor beta chains below was sequenced from the same sample in a study of T cell repertoires in ileal Crohn's disease. Using immunoSEQ multiplex PCR, the repertoire was profiled, and TCRdb retains in-frame clones only, with some absent. The profile shows approximately 15,000 clones, under 80% of them singletons. Sample: ileal tissue. All receptors come from an adult with Crohn's disease.

On this clone: Additional DNA sequences in this sample encode the identical CDR3. The rearrangement uses TRBV27 and TRBJ1-2; possible D gene TRBD1, 6 bases. The germline gives CDR1 MNHEY, CDR2 SMNVEV (reference sequence). Trimming took off 3 bases at V and 2 bases at J, with 7 bases between the two ends. The CDR3 loop spans 13 amino acids. The CDR3 DNA is TGTGCCAGCAGTTTGGGGGCGAACTATGGCTACACCTTC. Its translation: CASSLGANYGYTF.

This clone was observed a handful of times. The genes are TRBV6-1 and TRBJ1-6; 9 bases are a match to TRBD1. The CDR3 extends over 13 amino acids. The junction had 5 bases not matched to a gene; V was cut back by 7 bases and J by 10 bases. Germline V lookup: CDR1 MNHNS, CDR2 SASEGT. CDR3 bases: TGTGCCAGCACCACAGGGGGCCGGTCACCCCTCCACTTT. The encoded protein is CASTTGGRSPLHF.

V is TRBV27 and J is TRBJ1-2; D is possibly TRBD1 (6 bases). CDR3 length: 12 amino acids. Per the germline V gene, CDR1 is MNHEY and CDR2 is SMNVEV (reference sequence). V lost 7 bases, J lost 4 bases, and 10 bases lay in between. CDR3 sequence reads: CASKGQPYGYTF. The CDR3 DNA reads TGTGCCAGCAAAGGACAGCCCTATGGCTACACCTTC.

This clone was seen a handful of times. The chain has TRBV6-1 and TRBJ2-3, with 11 positions matching TRBD2. The CDR3 is 15 amino acids. V lost 5 bases to trimming and J lost 5 bases; unmatched junction nucleotides: 6. CDR1 is MNHNS and CDR2 is SASEGT in the germline V gene. CDR3 bases: TGTGCCAGCAGTACACTAGCGGGAGAGAGAGATACGCAGTATTTT. Amino acids: CASSTLAGERDTQYF.

The rearrangement uses TRBV6-1 and TRBJ1-4, with TRBD1 matching over 9 bases. J was trimmed by 8 bases and V by 7 bases; bases with no gene match: 8. Germline-derived CDR1 and CDR2 are MNHNS and SASEGT. This CDR3 has 14 amino acids. For the CDR3, the DNA is TGTGCCAGCACATGGGACAGGGTGGGAGAAAAACTGTTTTTT. It codes for CASTWDRVGEKLFF.

With respect to this clone: Other DNA sequences in the sample encode the same CDR3. In nucleotides, the CDR3 is TGTGCCAGCAGCCCCTCCCGGGACACTGAAGCTTTCTTT. The encoded protein is CASSPSRDTEAFF. V gene TRBV7-9 combines with J gene TRBJ1-1; D not resolved. Per the germline V gene, CDR1 is SEHNR and CDR2 is FQNEAQ (reference sequence). V was clipped by 5 bases and J by 3 bases, with 10 bases between them. This CDR3 comprises 13 residues.

Only one count was recorded for this clone. V is TRBV2 and J is TRBJ1-5, with no clear D. From germline, CDR1 is SNHLY and CDR2 FYNNEI. Trimming shortened V by 4 bases and J by 4 bases, and 8 bases separated the two germline ends. The CDR3 sequence is 13 residues long. The CDR3 region is CASSVTENQPQHF. As DNA, the CDR3 is TGTGCCAGCAGTGTAACGGAGAATCAGCCCCAGCATTTT. Variable domain in full (rest from reference TRBV2 and TRBJ1-5): EPEVTQTPSHQVTQMGQEVILRCVPISNHLYFYWYRQILGQKVEFLVSFYNNEISEKSEIFDDQFSVERPDGSNFTLKIRSTKLEDSAMYFCASSVTENQPQHFGDGTRLSIL.

The rearrangement links TRBV6-5 to TRBJ1-2; 10 bases fit TRBD1. The V and J ends lost 5 bases and 7 bases, in that order; junction bases with no gene match: 4. This CDR3 has 13 residues. In germline, CDR1 is MNHEY, CDR2 SVGAGI. CDR3 nucleotide sequence: TGTGCCAGCAGTCAGACAGGGGGCCGTGGCTACACCTTC. It encodes CASSQTGGRGYTF.

The V gene is TRBV5-4, the J gene TRBJ1-1; weak D call: TRBD1 (5 bases). The V end lost 0 bases, the J end lost 1 base, and 7 bases lay between the germline ends. Looked up from germline, CDR1 is SGHNT and CDR2 is YYREEE (reference sequence). This CDR3 is 14 amino acids long. The CDR3 protein is CASSLGTGNTEAFF. The CDR3 region has the DNA TGTGCCAGCAGCTTGGGTACAGGGAACACTGAAGCTTTCTTT.

V is TRBV7-7 and J is TRBJ2-1; TRBD1 matches 8 bases. CDR1 and CDR2 from the germline V gene are SSHAT and FNYEAQ (reference sequence). CDR3 length: 14 residues. V dropped 4 bases and J dropped 5; count of bases not matched to a gene: 4. For the CDR3, the DNA is TGTGCCAGCAGCTCCAGGGGGCCCGACAATGAGCAGTTCTTC. Translation: CASSSRGPDNEQFF.

This clone was found a few times. The chain recombines TRBV2 with TRBJ1-2; possibly TRBD1 for D (5 bases). The V gene's germline CDR1 is SNHLY and CDR2 FYNNEI. The CDR3 is made up of 15 amino acids. Trimming stripped 6 bases from V and 6 bases from J, with 20 bases between. The CDR3 here is CASSLDTLKGDGYTF. The CDR3 DNA follows: TGTGCCAGCAGCCTGGACACCTTAAAAGGGGATGGCTACACCTTC.

The chain carries TRBV2 and TRBJ1-5, with 7 bases lining up with TRBD1. The V gene's germline CDR1 is SNHLY and CDR2 FYNNEI. The CDR3 is 15 residues long. The ends lost 7 bases at V and 2 bases at J; junction bases unmatched: 8. This CDR3 reads CASTVTGTGNQPQHF. CDR3 DNA: TGTGCCAGCACCGTAACCGGGACAGGCAATCAGCCCCAGCATTTT. The full variable domain, with the rest looked up from reference TRBV2 and TRBJ1-5, is EPEVTQTPSHQVTQMGQEVILRCVPISNHLYFYWYRQILGQKVEFLVSFYNNEISEKSEIFDDQFSVERPDGSNFTLKIRSTKLEDSAMYFCASTVTGTGNQPQHFGDGTRLSIL.

CDR3 in DNA: TGTGCCAGCAGTGAACCGGGAGGCACAGATACGCAGTATTTT. Encoded protein: CASSEPGGTDTQYF. The chain uses TRBV6-1 and TRBJ2-3, with a weak D call TRBD2 (6 bases). The CDR3 is 14 residues long. The V end was cut by 2 bases, the J end by 1 base, with 7 bases between. Germline V gives CDR1 MNHNS, CDR2 SASEGT.

The J gene is TRBJ1-3, the V gene TRBV11-2; TRBD1 might be the D (5 bases). The CDR3 has 12 amino acids. Germline CDR1 and CDR2: SGHAT and FQNNGV. Trimming pared 5 bases from V and 6 bases from J, leaving 8 bases between. The CDR3 sequence is CASSPTENTIYF. CDR3 DNA: TGTGCCAGCAGCCCGACAGAAAACACCATATATTTT.

This clone was detected only a few times. The rearrangement uses TRBV7-8 and TRBJ1-4; 7 nucleotides agree with TRBD1. The CDR3 is 17 amino acids. With V trimmed by 5 bases and J by 0 bases, 9 bases remained unmatched. Germline CDR1 and CDR2: SGHVS and FQNEAQ. In DNA, the CDR3 is TGTGCCAGCAGCCCAACTCACCAGGGGGCAACTAATGAAAAACTGTTTTTT. This gives the protein CASSPTHQGATNEKLFF.

This sequence joins TRBV28 and TRBJ2-7; 9 nucleotides match TRBD1. V lost 7 bases to trimming and J lost 1 base; unmatched junction nucleotides: 5. From germline, CDR1 is MDHEN and CDR2 SYDVKM. CDR3 length: 14 amino acids. In DNA, the CDR3 is TGTGCCAGCAACCGACAGGGGGTTTCCTACGAGCAGTACTTC. Translating gives CASNRQGVSYEQYF.

This clone was seen more than once but under ten times. The V call is TRBV28, the J call TRBJ2-2, with D possibly TRBD2 on 6 matching bases. Germline V gene lookup returns CDR1 MDHEN and CDR2 SYDVKM. Trimming took 3 bases from V and 0 from J, leaving 8 bases between them. The CDR3 has 15 residues. The CDR3 region is CASSLGGTNTGELFF. The DNA of the CDR3 is TGTGCCAGCAGTTTGGGCGGGACGAACACCGGGGAGCTGTTTTTT. The whole variable domain, filled in from reference TRBV28 and TRBJ2-2, reads DVKVTQSSRYLVKRTGEKVFLECVQDMDHENMFWYRQDPGLGLRLIYFSYDVKMKEKGDIPEGYSVSREKKERFSLILESASTNQTSMYLCASSLGGTNTGELFFGEGSRLTVL.

The chain couples TRBV9 to TRBJ1-4; the match to TRBD1 covers 8 bases. J gave up 2 bases and V 1 base, and 1 base lay outside the gene matches. Germline V CDR1 and CDR2: SGDLS, YYNGEE. This CDR3 contains 15 residues. The CDR3, as DNA: TGTGCCAGCAGCGTACAGGGGGCGACTAATGAAAAACTGTTTTTT. Its translation is CASSVQGATNEKLFF.

The gene calls are TRBV2 and TRBJ2-7, with 7 bases identical to TRBD1. The CDR3 sequence is 12 residues long. The V and J ends lost 7 bases and 6 bases, in that order; junction bases with no gene match: 6. The germline CDR1 and CDR2 sequences are SNHLY and FYNNEI. CDR3 nucleotide sequence: TGTGCCAGCACGGACAGGCTTGGCGAGCAGTACTTC. Its translation: CASTDRLGEQYF.

This clone came up a few times. The chain combines TRBV5-1 with TRBJ2-7; TRBD2 matches at 12 bases. There are 14 residues in the CDR3. Trimming at V came to 3 bases and at J to 12 bases, leaving 10 bases not matched to a gene. Per the germline V gene, CDR1 is SGHRS and CDR2 is YFSETQ. CDR3 sequence (DNA): TGCGCCAGCAGCTCCCCGACTAGCGGGAGTGTTCTGTACTTC. It specifies CASSSPTSGSVLYF.

The chain combines TRBV7-9 with TRBJ2-5, with 8 bases matching TRBD2. This CDR3 has 15 amino acids. V lost 5 bases and J lost 3; bases outside the gene matches: 8. The germline V gene has CDR1 SEHNR and CDR2 FQNEAQ (reference sequence). CDR3 in amino acids: CASSPSGRGEETQYF. DNA of the CDR3: TGTGCCAGCAGCCCTAGCGGGCGGGGAGAAGAGACCCAGTACTTC.

The chain joins TRBV6-5 to TRBJ1-6, with no clear D. The CDR3 covers 14 residues. The germline gives CDR1 MNHEY, CDR2 SVGAGI. V was clipped by 8 bases and J by 3 bases, with 11 bases between them. The CDR3 sequence is CASSDGGYNSPLHF. CDR3 bases: TGTGCCAGCTCGGACGGAGGCTATAATTCACCCCTCCACTTT.

The V gene is TRBV18, the J gene TRBJ2-6; TRBD1 might be the D (6 bases). V lost 3 bases, J lost 0 bases, and 12 bases lay in between. The CDR3 length is 17 residues. Germline V gene sequence: CDR1 KGHSH, CDR2 LQKENI. CDR3 DNA sequence: TGTGCCAGCTCACCCCGACAGGTTAGCTCTGGGGCCAACGTCCTGACTTTC. It translates to CASSPRQVSSGANVLTF. The full variable domain, in which reference TRBV18 and TRBJ2-6 provide the parts outside the CDR3, is NAGVMQNPRHLVRRRGQEARLRCSPMKGHSHVYWYRQLPEEGLKFMVYLQKENIIDESGMPKERFSAEFPKEGPSILRIQQVVRGDSAAYFCASSPRQVSSGANVLTFGAGSRLTVL.

This clone has only one observation. V gene TRBV6-9 combines with J gene TRBJ1-6; tentative D call: TRBD1 (6 bases). The CDR3 loop spans 14 amino acids. V was cut by 2 bases and J by 7 bases, with 9 bases left in between. Germline V lookup: CDR1 MNHGY, CDR2 SVAAGI. The CDR3 nucleotides read TGTGCCAGCAGTTATAGTCAGGGGAATTCACCCCTCCACTTT. Translation gives CASSYSQGNSPLHF.